What follows are 29 T cell receptor beta chains derived from one specimen sequenced in a study of blood T cells in healthy people across ages. Primers used in a second PCR of roughly 7 to 11 cycles were a sample-barcoded 5' primer and a J-beta primer mix. A single record per CDR3 protein comes from TCRdb applying MiXCR to the 5' RACE reads. The data show 1.8 million or so distinct CDR3 sequences, approximately 39% seen once. Sequencing input: blood. The receptors stem from a human donor in good health.

The chain has TRBV20-1 and TRBJ2-7, with 11 bases lining up with TRBD2. V dropped 5 bases and J dropped 4; count of bases not matched to a gene: 4. CDR1 is DFQATT, CDR2 SNEGSKA, per germline (reference sequence). CDR3 size: 13 residues. The chain's CDR3 is CSAVSGGAYEQYF. The CDR3 region has the DNA TGCAGTGCTGTTAGCGGGGGGGCTTACGAGCAGTACTTC.

This clonotype has a handful of counts. The CDR3 DNA follows: TGCAGCGTTGAAGGCTGGAACGAGCAGTACTTC. Amino acid sequence: CSVEGWNEQYF. J is TRBJ2-7 and V is TRBV29-1, with unresolved D. The CDR3 is made up of 11 amino acids. Trimming took 1 base from V and 5 from J, leaving 6 bases between them. Per germline, CDR1 SQVTM and CDR2 ANQGSEA.

The chain links TRBV7-9 to TRBJ2-3, with D tentatively TRBD1 (5 bases). Germline V gene sequence: CDR1 SEHNR, CDR2 FQNEAQ (reference sequence). This CDR3 has 13 amino acids. Trimming removed 7 bases at V and 1 base at J, with 9 bases between. CDR3 amino acids: CASILQGTDTQYF. The CDR3 region has the DNA TGTGCCAGCATCCTACAGGGCACAGATACGCAGTATTTT.

About this clonotype itself: The germline gene is not matched at one end of the junction; a read error may be the cause. CDR3 sequence (DNA): TGTGCCATCAGCAGTTTAGCGGGGGGAACCCAAGAGACTCAGTACTTC. Residues: CAISSLAGGTQETQYF. The chain combines TRBV10-3 with TRBJ2-5, with TRBD2 matching 10 bases. Germline assignment: CDR1 ENHRY and CDR2 SYGVKD. This CDR3 is built from 16 residues.

The V gene is TRBV7-9, the J gene TRBJ2-1; 13 nucleotides match TRBD2. V was clipped by 4 bases and J by 8 bases; unmatched bases: 8. There are 16 residues in the CDR3. Germline V gene lookup returns CDR1 SEHNR and CDR2 FQNEAQ (reference sequence). For the CDR3, the DNA is TGTGCCAGCAGCTCTAGCATGGGACTAGCGGGGTATGAGCAGTTCTTC. It codes for CASSSSMGLAGYEQFF. The full variable domain, with the rest looked up from reference TRBV7-9 and TRBJ2-1, is DTGVSQNPRHKITKRGQNVTFRCDPISEHNRLYWYRQTLGQGPEFLTYFQNEAQLEKSRLLSDRFSAERPKGSFSTLEIQRTEQGDSAMYLCASSSSMGLAGYEQFFGPGTRLTVL.

In its sample, this clonotype was seen once. The junction does not match germline at one end; this may be a read error. The V call is TRBV12-3 or TRBV12-4, the J call TRBJ2-3; 7 nucleotides agree with TRBD2. This CDR3 has 15 residues. The CDR3: CASDHSGVRPDMQYF. The CDR3, as DNA: TGTGCCAGCGACCACAGCGGGGTGCGACCCGATATGCAGTATTTT.

In its sample, this clonotype was seen a few times. The chain couples TRBV29-1 to TRBJ2-5; D is undetermined. The V gene lost 4 bases and the J gene lost 3 bases, with 12 bases spanning the gap. This CDR3 contains 13 residues. Germline V lookup: CDR1 SQVTM, CDR2 ANQGSEA. The CDR3 bases are TGCAGCGTTGTTCGGGCACCGGAAGAGACCCAGTACTTC. Amino acids: CSVVRAPEETQYF.

The chain has TRBV29-1 and TRBJ2-5, with D perhaps being TRBD1 or TRBD2 (6 bases each). The CDR3 totals 17 residues. Germline CDR1 SQVTM, CDR2 ANQGSEA. Trimming removed 3 bases from V and 3 bases from J, with 23 bases in between. Written as DNA, the CDR3 is TGCAGCGTTGATAGGGGGGTTGGCCCACCAACCAAAGAGACCCAGTACTTC. This encodes CSVDRGVGPPTKETQYF.

CDR3 in amino acids: CASSYNDMNTEAFF. Written as DNA, the CDR3 is TGTGCCAGCAGTTACAACGACATGAACACTGAAGCTTTCTTT. This rearrangement joins TRBV6-6 to TRBJ1-1; D uncertain. CDR1 MNHNY and CDR2 SVGAGI come from the germline V gene (reference sequence). The CDR3 length is 14 residues. V dropped 2 bases and J dropped 0 bases, with 7 bases sitting between them.

This clonotype was counted a few times. The chain carries TRBV7-9 and TRBJ2-3; 11 bases match TRBD2. The CDR3 spans 18 residues. V lost 0 bases and J lost 0; bases outside the gene matches: 5. Per the germline V gene, CDR1 is SEHNR and CDR2 is FQNEAQ (reference sequence). The CDR3 nucleotides read TGTGCCAGCAGCTTAGCCGGGACTAGCGGCCCGAGCACAGATACGCAGTATTTT. Amino acids: CASSLAGTSGPSTDTQYF.

Turning to this clonotype: The junction shows a germline mismatch at one end, possibly a read error. The chain joins TRBV7-2 to TRBJ2-1; 10 positions agree with TRBD2. Germline CDR1 SGHTA, CDR2 FQGNSA. This CDR3 has 18 amino acids. The CDR3 bases are TGTGCCGGCAGCTTAGTGCGACTAGCGGGCGTTTCCTACAATGAGCAGTTCTTC. The encoded protein is CAGSLVRLAGVSYNEQFF. The full variable domain, its missing parts supplied by reference TRBV7-2 and TRBJ2-1, is GAGVSQSPSNKVTEKGKDVELRCDPISGHTALYWYRQSLGQGLEFLIYFQGNSAPDKSGLPSDRFSAERTGGSVSTLTIQRTQQEDSAVYLCAGSLVRLAGVSYNEQFFGPGTRLTVL.

This clonotype was observed many times. The chain uses TRBV12-3 or TRBV12-4 and TRBJ2-4, with D tentatively TRBD1 (5 bases). The CDR3 totals 15 residues. V shed 2 bases and J shed 3 bases, with 11 bases lying between them. This CDR3 reads CASSLYGRGKNIQYF. DNA of the CDR3: TGTGCCAGCAGTTTATATGGTAGGGGCAAAAACATTCAGTACTTC.

The gene calls are TRBV4-1 and TRBJ2-3, with TRBD1 identical over 7 bases. CDR3 length: 16 amino acids. J lost 0 bases, V lost 5 bases, and 8 bases had no gene match. Germline-derived CDR1 and CDR2 are MGHRA and YSYEKL. The CDR3 DNA reads TGCGCCAGCAGCGTCCGGGACAGAGGTAGCACAGATACGCAGTATTTT. It encodes CASSVRDRGSTDTQYF.

The CDR3: CASSPQPGQEDSNGYTF. The CDR3 region has the DNA TGTGCCAGCAGTCCGCAACCGGGACAGGAAGACTCTAATGGCTACACCTTC. The chain joins TRBV12-3 or TRBV12-4 to TRBJ1-2; 8 nucleotides align to TRBD1. CDR3 length: 17 amino acids. Unmatched junction bases numbered 17, after V lost 5 bases and J lost 6 bases.

This clonotype was picked up many times. The V gene is TRBV7-9, the J gene TRBJ1-2; tentative D call: TRBD1 (5 bases). CDR3 size: 14 residues. The germline CDR1 and CDR2 sequences are SEHNR and FQNEAQ (reference sequence). Trimming removed 5 bases from V and 5 bases from J, with 15 bases in between. The CDR3 spells CASSPGGRDYGYTF. CDR3 coding DNA: TGTGCCAGCAGCCCGGGAGGCAGGGATTATGGCTACACCTTC. Full variable domain (remainder filled in from reference TRBV7-9 and TRBJ1-2): DTGVSQNPRHKITKRGQNVTFRCDPISEHNRLYWYRQTLGQGPEFLTYFQNEAQLEKSRLLSDRFSAERPKGSFSTLEIQRTEQGDSAMYLCASSPGGRDYGYTFGSGTRLTVV.

The chain recombines TRBV5-1 with TRBJ2-2; 7 nucleotides agree with TRBD2. The CDR3 loop spans 17 amino acids. Germline V CDR1 and CDR2: SGHRS, YFSETQ. Unmatched junction bases numbered 12, after V lost 5 bases and J lost 2 bases. The CDR3 nucleotides read TGCGCCAGCAGGGGGGGACGGACTAGTCGCAACACCGGGGAGCTGTTTTTT. This gives the protein CASRGGRTSRNTGELFF.

This chain links TRBV28 with TRBJ2-3; D may match TRBD1 or TRBD2 (6 bases each). The CDR3 runs 14 residues. Trimming removed 3 bases at V and 3 bases at J, with 10 bases between. In germline, CDR1 is MDHEN, CDR2 SYDVKM. CDR3 sequence (DNA): TGTGCCAGCAGTTTTACGGGGGCAACAGATACGCAGTATTTT. Its protein product is CASSFTGATDTQYF.

This chain links TRBV10-3 with TRBJ1-5; perhaps TRBD1 as D (6 bases). The CDR3 loop spans 13 amino acids. From germline, CDR1 is ENHRY and CDR2 SYGVKD. The germline V and J ends were trimmed by 8 bases and 5 bases, with 13 bases remaining between them. The CDR3 reads CAIRPQGDQPQHF. The CDR3 region has the DNA TGTGCCATCCGACCACAGGGAGATCAGCCCCAGCATTTT.

This chain links TRBV7-2 with TRBJ1-5; D ambiguous. The V and J ends lost 7 bases and 4 bases respectively, with 8 bases between them. The CDR3 totals 12 residues. Per the germline V gene, CDR1 is SGHTA and CDR2 is FQGNSA. CDR3 sequence: CASNLDNQPQHF. The CDR3 DNA sequence: TGTGCCAGCAACTTGGATAATCAGCCCCAGCATTTT.

This rearrangement joins TRBV4-1 to TRBJ2-4; no reliable D call. The J call could be wrong; TRBJ2-7 is a better fit for the DNA end. CDR1 MGHRA and CDR2 YSYEKL come from the germline V gene. The CDR3 extends over 15 amino acids. CDR3 sequence (DNA): TGCGCCAGCAGCCAAGATCCAGGCCGATCCTACGAGCAGTACTTC. This codes for CASSQDPGRSYEQYF.

For the CDR3, the DNA is TGTGCCAGCAGCCCAGGAGAGGGGCAGGGCTATGGCTACACCTTC. It translates to CASSPGEGQGYGYTF. The chain links TRBV11-1 to TRBJ1-2; weak D call: TRBD1 (5 bases). Germline V gene data show CDR1 as SGHAT and CDR2 as FQDESV (reference sequence). The CDR3 is made up of 15 amino acids. Trimming stripped 5 bases from V and 4 bases from J, with 17 bases between.

In this sample, this clonotype turned up a few times. This chain connects TRBV4-2 to TRBJ2-1; unclear D gene. The V gene's germline CDR1 is LGHNA and CDR2 YNFKEQ. CDR3 size: 13 residues. The V end was cut by 0 bases, the J end by 8 bases, with 8 bases between. Here the CDR3 reads CASSQDIADEQFF. As DNA, the CDR3 is TGTGCCAGCAGCCAAGACATAGCCGATGAGCAGTTCTTC.

This clonotype was counted a few times. The V and J genes are TRBV7-9 and TRBJ2-4; possible D gene TRBD1, 6 bases. The germline V gene encodes CDR1 SEHNR and CDR2 FQNEAQ (reference sequence). The CDR3 sequence is 15 residues long. Trimming took off 1 base at V and 5 bases at J, with 12 bases between the two ends. The CDR3 bases are TGTGCCAGCAGCTTAGACACAGGGTACCAAAACATTCAGTACTTC. Translation gives CASSLDTGYQNIQYF.

This clonotype was detected a few times. The junction does not match germline at one end; this may be a read error. The genes are TRBV9 and TRBJ1-1; D is unresolved. The CDR3 is 15 residues long. Per germline, CDR1 SGDLS and CDR2 YYNGEE. CDR3 nucleotide sequence: TGTGCCAGCAGCCCAGACCATTCCTGGAACGCTGAAGCTTTCTTT. It yields the protein CASSPDHSWNAEAFF.

V usage is TRBV7-9 and J usage is TRBJ2-4; 7 positions agree with TRBD1. V lost 4 bases and J lost 13; bases outside the gene matches: 16. There are 15 residues in the CDR3. Germline V gene sequence: CDR1 SEHNR, CDR2 FQNEAQ (reference sequence). Written as DNA, the CDR3 is TGTGCCAGCAGCTCCGTACGGGACAGAACCTACGGGCAGTACTTC. This codes for CASSSVRDRTYGQYF.

Remarks on this clonotype: The junction shows a germline mismatch at one end, possibly a read error. The CDR3 spells CASTLDRGTGNTIYF. CDR3 in DNA: TGTGCCAGCACCTTAGACAGGGGGACTGGAAACACCATATATTTT. The chain couples TRBV7-9 to TRBJ1-3, with 9 bases matching TRBD1. This CDR3 has 15 residues. From germline, CDR1 is SEHNR and CDR2 FQNEAQ (reference sequence). The whole variable domain, remainder taken from reference TRBV7-9 and TRBJ1-3, is DTGVSQNPRHKITKRGQNVTFRCDPISEHNRLYWYRQTLGQGPEFLTYFQNEAQLEKSRLLSDRFSAERPKGSFSTLEIQRTEQGDSAMYLCASTLDRGTGNTIYFGEGSWLTVV.

This clonotype was detected only a few times. V usage is TRBV7-9 and J usage is TRBJ2-3; D not resolved. V was cut by 1 base and J by 8 bases, with 7 bases left in between. Germline V CDR1 and CDR2: SEHNR, FQNEAQ (reference sequence). The CDR3 consists of 12 residues. Here the CDR3 reads CASSLDDVTQYF. CDR3 in DNA: TGTGCCAGCAGCTTAGACGACGTTACGCAGTATTTT.

This chain connects TRBV20-1 to TRBJ1-6, with TRBD1 matching over 10 bases. The junction had 13 bases not matched to a gene; V was cut back by 2 bases and J by 9 bases. Germline V gives CDR1 DFQATT, CDR2 SNEGSKA (reference sequence). This CDR3 has 17 amino acids. CDR3 amino acids: CSARSPLRDRGRSPLHF. The DNA for the CDR3 is TGCAGTGCTAGATCCCCCCTAAGGGACAGGGGTCGTTCACCCCTCCACTTT.

This clonotype was observed a single time. This chain joins TRBV4-3 and TRBJ1-5; 10 bases match TRBD1. Germline V gene lookup returns CDR1 LGHNA and CDR2 YSLEER. The V segment lost 0 bases and the J segment 5 bases; nucleotides outside the gene matches: 7. The CDR3 has 17 amino acids. The CDR3 loop reads CASSQDLPGTGDQPQHF. CDR3 in DNA: TGCGCCAGCAGCCAAGATCTGCCCGGGACAGGGGATCAGCCCCAGCATTTT.